This TCR beta chain is from a study of cytomegalovirus exposure and HLA in healthy donors. Study-wide context: The 120 validation repertoires, a later analysis reported, used the same platform as the roughly 650 repertoires from the first cohort.

Only in-frame clones appear in the TCRdb table, and some are missing; sequencing was by immunoSEQ multiplex PCR. The data show 200,000 to 250,000 clones, over 80% seen once. General study results and limits: Cytomegalovirus-associated TCR beta chains were listed, numbering roughly 150. There were some public TCRs occurring in many donors, but most TCR sequences were rare.

The CDR3 spans 13 residues. Germline CDR1 is LGHNA and CDR2 is YSLEER. V lost 4 bases and J lost 7, with 13 bases in between. Donors came from a validation cohort of some 130 subjects, distinct from the first 666-subject cohort. With regard to this clone: What it binds is not known.

Source material: PBMCs. This rearrangement joins TRBV4-3 to TRBJ1-2; D unclear. The TCR comes from a woman aged 25 to 39 in good health and CMV-seropositive. CDR3 nucleotide sequence: TGCGCCAGCAGCCTAGGGCTCAGCGGTGGCTACACCTTC. Its translation: CASSLGLSGGYTF.